This T cell receptor beta chain appears in the sequencing data of a study of cytomegalovirus exposure and HLA in healthy donors. Whole-study findings and limits: On later analysis, the bulk of CMV-associated TCR beta chains appeared to be HLA-restricted.

Researchers ran the PCR with 60 Vbeta and 13 Jbeta primers. Libraries were prepared by immunoSEQ multiplex PCR; TCRdb keeps only in-frame clonotypes and omits some of them. In the table there are roughly 180,000 clones, around 80% of which are singletons. This CDR3 is built from 17 residues. Germline V lookup: CDR1 LGHNT, CDR2 FRNRAP. V lost 0 bases to trimming and J lost 1 base, with 15 bases between them. On this clone: The antigen is not known.

The chain is built from TRBV12-5 and TRBJ1-1, with a possible D match to TRBD1 (5 bases). This receptor was taken from a man in his thirties or forties in good health and CMV-seropositive. Sequenced input: PBMCs. The CDR3 spells CASGLVNRGEGNTEAFF. The CDR3, as DNA: TGTGCTAGTGGTTTGGTAAACAGAGGGGAGGGGAACACTGAAGCTTTCTTT.